The 19 T cell receptor beta chains in this list originate from one sample, sequenced in a study of cytomegalovirus exposure and HLA in healthy donors. The PCR made use of 60 Vbeta and 13 Jbeta primers. Clones were sequenced by immunoSEQ multiplex PCR, and TCRdb holds only the in-frame ones, with some missing. The table records around 100,000 clones, roughly four fifths of them present only once. The source material was PBMCs. These receptors were collected from a woman between 18 and 30 years old in good health and CMV-seronegative.

A note on this clone: The sample has other DNA sequences that encode this CDR3 too. V is TRBV4-1 and J is TRBJ2-7, with TRBD2 identical over 13 bases. CDR3 length: 15 amino acids. Per germline, CDR1 MGHRA and CDR2 YSYEKL. With V trimmed by 2 bases and J by 5 bases, 3 bases remained unmatched. The CDR3 DNA sequence: TGCGCCAGCAGCCAACTAGGACTAGCGGGAGACGAGCAGTACTTC. It encodes CASSQLGLAGDEQYF.

The CDR3: CASSFFGQHSSGANVLTF. CDR3 sequence (DNA): TGTGCCAGCAGCTTTTTCGGACAGCACAGCTCTGGGGCCAACGTCCTGACTTTC. The chain combines TRBV7-2 with TRBJ2-6; D perhaps matches TRBD1 (6 bases). Germline V gene lookup returns CDR1 SGHTA and CDR2 FQGNSA. With 3 bases removed from V and 0 bases from J, the gap between germline ends came to 15 bases. This CDR3 comprises 18 residues.

This sequence joins TRBV7-2 and TRBJ1-2, with 7 bases aligning to TRBD1. V trimming: 7 bases; J trimming: 6 bases; junction bases outside the gene matches: 8. The germline V gene has CDR1 SGHTA and CDR2 FQGNSA. This CDR3 region has 13 residues. CDR3 loop: CASTLQTGNGYTF. As DNA, the CDR3 is TGTGCCAGCACCCTTCAGACAGGGAATGGCTACACCTTC.

The J gene is TRBJ1-5, the V gene TRBV30, with 7 positions matching TRBD1. The length of the CDR3 is 15 residues. V was pared by 2 bases and J by 2 bases, with 6 bases of the junction left unmatched. Germline lookup yields CDR1 GTSNPN and CDR2 SVGIG (reference sequence). Here the CDR3 reads CAWSSPGTGNQPQHF. The CDR3 coding sequence is TGTGCCTGGAGTTCTCCCGGGACAGGCAATCAGCCCCAGCATTTT.

The CDR3 nucleotides read TGTGCCACCAGCAGCAATGCCGGGACAGGGGCCTACGAGCAGTACTTC. Amino acids: CATSSNAGTGAYEQYF. J is TRBJ2-5 and V is TRBV15, with 10 bases matching TRBD1. The J call may be wrong; the DNA end is better matched by TRBJ2-7. The CDR3 sequence is 16 residues long. From germline, CDR1 is LNHNV and CDR2 YYDKDF (reference sequence).

The chain joins TRBV7-6 to TRBJ1-3, with TRBD1 identical over 9 bases. V shed 1 base and J 4 bases; nucleotides not matched to a gene: 8. The CDR3 is 17 amino acids. Germline V gene data show CDR1 as SGHVS and CDR2 as FNYEAQ. The CDR3 DNA sequence: TGTGCCAGCAGCTTAGAAGGCCTGGGACAGGGAGGAAACACCATATATTTT. It specifies CASSLEGLGQGGNTIYF.

The chain uses TRBV5-1 and TRBJ1-1; 7 bases fit TRBD1. This CDR3 comprises 12 residues. In germline, CDR1 is SGHRS, CDR2 YFSETQ. The V and J ends lost 4 bases and 12 bases, in that order; junction bases with no gene match: 9. CDR3 loop: CASSGGGVGTFF. In DNA form, the CDR3 reads TGCGCCAGCAGCGGAGGGGGCGTTGGGACTTTCTTT.

The rearrangement joins TRBV7-7 to TRBJ1-2; TRBD1 matches at 7 bases. CDR1 is SSHAT, CDR2 FNYEAQ, per germline (reference sequence). The CDR3 extends over 14 amino acids. Trimming at V came to 5 bases and at J to 2 bases, leaving 5 bases not matched to a gene. The CDR3 sequence: CASSPLTGNYGYTF. CDR3 nucleotide sequence: TGTGCCAGCAGCCCACTGACAGGGAACTATGGCTACACCTTC.

The J gene is TRBJ2-7, the V gene TRBV6-5; a weak D match, TRBD2 (5 bases). V was trimmed by 10 bases and J by 2 bases, leaving 15 bases between them. Germline assignment: CDR1 MNHEY and CDR2 SVGAGI. This CDR3 comprises 13 residues. CDR3 bases: TGTGCCACCGCAAACCTAGCTCCCTACGAGCAGTACGTC. It yields the protein CATANLAPYEQYV.

The rearrangement joins TRBV28 to TRBJ2-2; D is unclear. Looked up from germline, CDR1 is MDHEN and CDR2 is SYDVKM. This CDR3 has 15 amino acids. V was cut by 4 bases and J by 2 bases, with 11 bases left in between. CDR3 sequence: CASSSVHVNTGELFF. The CDR3 bases are TGTGCCAGCAGTTCGGTCCACGTAAACACCGGGGAGCTGTTTTTT.

The V gene is TRBV5-6, the J gene TRBJ1-4; D gene ambiguous. V shed 0 bases and J shed 5 bases, with 17 bases lying between them. Per germline, CDR1 SGHDT and CDR2 YYEEEE. CDR3 length equals 17 residues. CDR3 bases: TGTGCCAGCAGCTTGGACCAACCCTTGCGAGAAAATGAAAAACTGTTTTTT. Its translation is CASSLDQPLRENEKLFF.

V usage is TRBV2 and J usage is TRBJ1-4; D remains unclear. CDR1 and CDR2 from the germline V gene are SNHLY and FYNNEI. The CDR3 has 13 residues. The CDR3 sequence is CACSGLFNEKLFF. The CDR3 nucleotides read TGTGCTTGCTCAGGACTGTTTAATGAAAAACTGTTTTTT. The variable domain in full, completed from reference TRBV2 and TRBJ1-4, reads EPEVTQTPSHQVTQMGQEVILRCVPISNHLYFYWYRQILGQKVEFLVSFYNNEISEKSEIFDDQFSVERPDGSNFTLKIRSTKLEDSAMYFCACSGLFNEKLFFGSGTQLSVL.

V usage is TRBV6-5 and J usage is TRBJ1-4; D may be TRBD1 (6 bases). V dropped 6 bases and J dropped 6 bases, with 14 bases sitting between them. This CDR3 is 14 amino acids long. The germline gives CDR1 MNHEY, CDR2 SVGAGI. The CDR3 region has the DNA TGTGCCAGCAGCGACCGGGACAATTATGAAAAACTGTTTTTT. Protein: CASSDRDNYEKLFF.

In this sample, this clone turned up a few times. The chain joins TRBV2 to TRBJ1-1; D possibly corresponds to TRBD1 (6 bases). This CDR3 has 14 amino acids. The V gene lost 6 bases and the J gene lost 1 base, with 12 bases spanning the gap. Germline lookup yields CDR1 SNHLY and CDR2 FYNNEI. The CDR3 loop reads CASRRQASNTEAFF. The CDR3 DNA follows: TGTGCCAGCAGAAGACAGGCTTCGAACACTGAAGCTTTCTTT.

V gene TRBV28 combines with J gene TRBJ2-7, with D maybe TRBD1 (6 bases). Germline V gene data show CDR1 as MDHEN and CDR2 as SYDVKM. Between the trimmed V and J ends, which lost 3 bases and 1 base, there was a span of 10 bases. This CDR3 is built from 14 residues. CDR3 coding DNA: TGTGCCAGCAGTTTCTGGACAGAGTCCTACGAGCAGTACTTC. It translates to CASSFWTESYEQYF.

The chain uses TRBV5-4 and TRBJ2-1; 7 bases map to TRBD1. The V gene end was trimmed by 2 bases and the J gene end by 7 bases; junction bases not matched to a gene: 3. Germline V gene data show CDR1 as SGHNT and CDR2 as YYREEE (reference sequence). The CDR3 has 13 residues. CDR3 residues: CASSLQGWNEQFF. The CDR3 nucleotides are TGTGCCAGCAGCTTACAGGGGTGGAATGAGCAGTTCTTC. Full variable domain (rest looked up from reference TRBV5-4 and TRBJ2-1): ETGVTQSPTHLIKTRGQQVTLRCSSQSGHNTVSWYQQALGQGPQFIFQYYREEENGRGNFPPRFSGLQFPNYSSELNVNALELDDSALYLCASSLQGWNEQFFGPGTRLTVL.

This clone occurred a few times. The chain recombines TRBV5-4 with TRBJ2-7; 9 nucleotides agree with TRBD1. Germline V gene data show CDR1 as SGHNT and CDR2 as YYREEE (reference sequence). This CDR3 has 14 amino acids. Germline trimming cut 5 bases from V and 4 bases from J; bases unmatched to any gene: 7. DNA for the CDR3: TGTGCCAGCAGAGCAGGACAGGGGTTTTACGAGCAGTACGTC. Translating gives CASRAGQGFYEQYV.

V usage is TRBV6-5 and J usage is TRBJ2-2, with 7 bases identical to TRBD2. Germline CDR1 reads MNHEY; CDR2 reads SVGAGI. This CDR3 spans 15 amino acids. V lost 4 bases to trimming and J lost 4 bases; unmatched junction nucleotides: 6. CDR3 sequence (DNA): TGTGCCAGCAGTTCTCCAGGGACTATCACCGGGGAGCTGTTTTTT. It yields the protein CASSSPGTITGELFF.

This chain uses TRBV2 with TRBJ1-2; 7 nucleotides match TRBD1. V lost 6 bases, J lost 3 bases, and 10 bases stayed unmatched. The CDR3 has 15 amino acids. Germline lookup yields CDR1 SNHLY and CDR2 FYNNEI. CDR3 DNA sequence: TGTGCCAGCAGACCCGACAGGGCCGGCGACTATGGCTACACCTTC. As protein: CASRPDRAGDYGYTF.